Below, one T cell receptor beta chain is given with its context. Deletions cut 2 bases from V and 0 bases from J, with 11 bases between. The CDR3 has 16 residues. The germline gives CDR1 LGHNT, CDR2 FRNRAP. These data belong to a study of blood T cell repertoires in COVID-19. On the study more broadly: From T cells, B-cell-depleted T cells, or PBMCs came the material, which was cDNA or gDNA.

As processed by the authors: Using reference gene primer amplification, nucleated cell counts were estimated. Assay: immunoSEQ multiplex PCR; the TCRdb copy retains only in-frame clones and omits some. V, J and clone size were drawn from that table, and D and trimming were deduced from the DNA. The repertoire holds approximately 140,000 clones, with approximately 81% as singletons. This chain uses TRBV12-5 with TRBJ2-1; no definite D call. Sequences were obtained from peripheral blood. This TCR derives from a man between 60 and 70 years old with acute or convalescent COVID-19. The CDR3 is CASGLTRLSSYNEQFF. DNA of the CDR3: TGTGCTAGTGGTTTGACCCGGTTAAGCTCCTACAATGAGCAGTTCTTC.